This T cell receptor (beta chain) was found in a study of blood T cell repertoires in COVID-19. V lost 3 bases, J lost 7 bases, and 14 bases stayed unmatched. The V gene's germline CDR1 is LNHNV and CDR2 YYDKDF (reference sequence). This CDR3 contains 17 residues. Assay used: immunoSEQ multiplex PCR; TCRdb lists only in-frame clones, some missing. Among around 500,000 clones, 88% were seen once, and the ten largest hold 6.5% to 8.5%. This TCR was sampled from a woman between 55 and 75 years old who had recovered from COVID-19. Material for sequencing was PBMCs or T cells enriched from blood (not recorded which). The chain employs TRBV15 and TRBJ2-4; 8 bases map to TRBD1. CDR3 loop: CATSSLGGTGLGNIQYF. The CDR3, as DNA: TGTGCCACCAGCAGCCTAGGAGGGACAGGTCTGGGGAACATTCAGTACTTC.